A selection of T cell receptor beta chains follows, all from one sample in a study of T cell responses to AZD1222 COVID-19 vaccine. Assay used: immunoSEQ multiplex PCR; TCRdb lists only in-frame clones, some missing. This sample has over 120,000 clones; about 86% occur once, and the top ten carry approximately 4.7%. This specimen consisted of peripheral blood, obtained 28 days after the second AZD1222 dose. Receptors were obtained from an adult who received the AZD1222 COVID-19 vaccine. The CDR3 runs from the conserved cysteine through the conserved F or W. D genes are given only for firm matches. Expanded clones get a size class; other rows say once, few or many, or leave the size out.

length: 17
D: TRBD2
J: TRBJ2-3
size: once
V: TRBV10-1
CDR3: CASSAPRGLALADTQYF
DNA: TGCGCCAGCAGTGCCCCGCGGGGACTAGCTCTCGCAGATACGCAGTATTTT

length: 12
D: -
J: TRBJ1-2
size: -
V: TRBV21-1
CDR3: CASHDRSYGYTF
DNA: TGTGCCAGCCACGACAGATCCTATGGCTACACCTTC

length: 13
D: -
J: TRBJ2-4
size: -
V: TRBV12-3/TRBV12-4
CDR3: CASSNLGENIQYF
DNA: TGTGCCAGCAGCAATTTGGGGGAAAACATTCAGTACTTC

length: 14
D: -
J: TRBJ2-1
size: -
V: TRBV5-1
CDR3: CASGADSSYNEQFF
DNA: TGCGCCAGCGGAGCGGATAGCTCCTACAATGAGCAGTTCTTC

length: 15
D: TRBD1
J: TRBJ1-2
size: -
V: TRBV7-8
CDR3: CASKTQTGGTYGYTF
DNA: TGTGCCAGCAAGACGCAAACAGGGGGCACCTATGGCTACACCTTC

length: 14
D: -
J: TRBJ2-2
size: -
V: TRBV2
CDR3: CASSEDSDTGELFF
DNA: TGTGCCAGCAGTGAAGATAGTGACACCGGGGAGCTGTTTTTT

length: 16
D: -
J: TRBJ2-3
size: few
V: TRBV7-8
CDR3: CASRLTLGEEGNTQYF
DNA: TGTGCCAGCAGACTCACTCTAGGGGAGGAGGGAAATACGCAGTATTTT

length: 14
D: -
J: TRBJ1-5
size: -
V: TRBV5-6
CDR3: CASSSTSGGQPQHF
DNA: TGTGCCAGCAGCTCCACTTCGGGGGGACAGCCCCAGCATTTT

length: 14
D: -
J: TRBJ1-6
size: -
V: TRBV2
CDR3: CASSGSGSGSPLHF
DNA: TGTGCCAGCAGTGGCTCGGGGAGTGGGTCACCCCTCCACTTT

length: 16
D: TRBD2
J: TRBJ2-1
size: -
V: TRBV29-1
CDR3: CSVDGGEAGAYNEQFF
DNA: TGCAGCGTTGACGGGGGAGAGGCGGGAGCCTACAATGAGCAGTTCTTC

length: 15
D: -
J: TRBJ2-2
size: -
V: TRBV5-4
CDR3: CASSLGVTNTGELFF
DNA: TGTGCCAGCAGCTTGGGGGTTACGAACACCGGGGAGCTGTTTTTT

length: 16
D: -
J: TRBJ2-2
size: -
V: TRBV3-1/TRBV3-2
CDR3: CASSPIRAQGGGELFF
DNA: TGTGCCAGCAGCCCCATCCGGGCCCAGGGAGGCGGGGAGCTGTTTTTT

length: 15
D: -
J: TRBJ1-2
size: -
V: TRBV19
CDR3: CASSPRGQGNYGYTF
DNA: TGTGCCAGTAGCCCCCGAGGGCAGGGGAACTATGGCTACACCTTC

length: 14
D: TRBD1
J: TRBJ1-4
size: -
V: TRBV6-5
CDR3: CASSNRGQREKLFF
DNA: TGTGCCAGCAGTAACAGGGGGCAGAGAGAAAAACTGTTTTTT

length: 14
D: -
J: TRBJ1-4
size: -
V: TRBV5-1
CDR3: CASRLDSTNEKLFF
DNA: TGCGCCAGCAGGCTCGACTCAACTAATGAAAAACTGTTTTTT

length: 19
D: -
J: TRBJ2-7
size: few
V: TRBV5-1
CDR3: CASSLSTTGGSGSPYEQYF
DNA: TGCGCCAGCAGCTTGAGCACGACAGGGGGTAGCGGGAGCCCCTACGAGCAGTACTTC

length: 13
D: -
J: TRBJ1-6
size: -
V: TRBV10-2
CDR3: CASRSSYNSPLHF
DNA: TGCGCCAGCAGGAGCTCCTATAATTCACCCCTCCACTTT

length: 11
D: -
J: TRBJ2-1
size: -
V: TRBV29-1
CDR3: CSVEEGNEQFF
DNA: TGCAGCGTTGAAGAAGGCAATGAGCAGTTCTTC

length: 11
D: -
J: TRBJ1-5
size: -
V: TRBV20-1
CDR3: CSASSNQPQHF
DNA: TGCAGTGCTAGCTCTAATCAGCCCCAGCATTTT

length: 15
D: TRBD2
J: TRBJ2-1
size: -
V: TRBV7-9
CDR3: CASSTPGTSYDEQFF
DNA: TGTGCCAGCAGCACCCCCGGGACTAGTTATGATGAGCAGTTCTTC

length: 15
D: TRBD1
J: TRBJ1-2
size: -
V: TRBV27
CDR3: CASRGDRGLGGGYTF
DNA: TGTGCCAGCAGGGGGGACAGGGGGCTAGGAGGAGGCTACACCTTC

length: 15
D: TRBD1
J: TRBJ2-7
size: -
V: TRBV5-1
CDR3: CASSPLGQASYEQYF
DNA: TGCGCCAGCAGCCCCCTCGGACAGGCGTCCTACGAGCAGTACTTC

length: 15
D: -
J: TRBJ2-2
size: -
V: TRBV5-1
CDR3: CASSLDTGTTGELFF
DNA: TGCGCCAGCAGCTTGGATACGGGAACCACCGGGGAGCTGTTTTTT

length: 15
D: -
J: TRBJ1-5
size: once
V: TRBV28
CDR3: CASSGGRGGNQPQHF
DNA: TGTGCCAGCAGCGGCGGACGGGGCGGCAATCAGCCCCAGCATTTT

length: 12
D: TRBD2
J: TRBJ2-1
size: -
V: TRBV4-2
CDR3: CASSLTSHEQFF
DNA: TGTGCCAGCAGCCTGACTAGCCATGAGCAGTTCTTC

length: 12
D: -
J: TRBJ1-1
size: -
V: TRBV12-3/TRBV12-4
CDR3: CASSRDTPGAFF
DNA: TGTGCCAGCAGTAGGGACACCCCTGGGGCTTTCTTT

length: 16
D: -
J: TRBJ2-6
size: -
V: TRBV25-1
CDR3: CASSAMGPEGANVLTF
DNA: TGTGCCAGCAGTGCGATGGGACCGGAGGGGGCCAACGTCCTGACTTTC

length: 15
D: TRBD2
J: TRBJ2-4
size: few
V: TRBV3-1/TRBV3-2
CDR3: CASSHVAGGGYIQYF
DNA: TGTGCCAGCAGCCATGTAGCGGGAGGGGGATACATTCAGTACTTC